Below are 23 T cell receptor beta chains sequenced from a single sample in a study of T-cell memory formation after mild COVID-19. TCRdb ran MiXCR on the 5' RACE reads and lists one entry per CDR3 protein. Among 400,000 to 500,000 distinct CDR3 sequences listed, about 24% were seen once. Sequencing was carried out using PBMCs or a T cell subset sorted from them (not recorded which). These receptors were taken from an adult woman who had mild COVID-19 (a few samples of this study predate the infection). Cell type and time point are not known.

This clonotype was seen more than once but under ten times. This sequence joins TRBV29-1 and TRBJ1-6; D not resolved. V dropped 3 bases and J dropped 9 bases, with 0 bases sitting between them. This CDR3 contains 9 residues. CDR1 is SQVTM and CDR2 is ANQGSEA in the germline V gene. As DNA, the CDR3 is TGCAGCGTTGATTCACCCCTCCACTTT. Amino acid sequence: CSVDSPLHF.

This clonotype was found a few times. The chain is built from TRBV11-3 and TRBJ2-7; 8 nucleotides agree with TRBD2. Germline values: CDR1 SGHNT, CDR2 YENEEA. V was pared by 4 bases and J by 5 bases, with 10 bases of the junction left unmatched. CDR3 length: 15 amino acids. CDR3 region: CASSSRSGAGDEQYF. The CDR3 DNA sequence: TGTGCCAGCAGCTCCCGGTCGGGAGCGGGAGACGAGCAGTACTTC.

This clonotype was recorded a few times. This chain uses TRBV7-6 with TRBJ2-3; unclear D gene. The germline gives CDR1 SGHVS, CDR2 FNYEAQ. CDR3 length: 16 amino acids. Deletions cut 1 base from V and 5 bases from J, with 16 bases between. The CDR3 loop reads CASSLGALVVGDTQYF. DNA for the CDR3: TGTGCCAGCAGCTTAGGGGCTTTAGTGGTGGGAGATACGCAGTATTTT.

The chain carries TRBV11-2 and TRBJ1-2; D possibly corresponds to TRBD1 (5 bases). The germline V gene has CDR1 SGHAT and CDR2 FQNNGV. Trimming took off 5 bases at V and 4 bases at J, with 14 bases between the two ends. There are 14 residues in the CDR3. The CDR3 spells CASSHEVGGYGYTF. CDR3 nucleotide sequence: TGTGCCAGCAGCCACGAGGTTGGGGGCTATGGCTACACCTTC.

This clonotype was seen a few times. This chain connects TRBV5-6 to TRBJ2-4; D tentatively reads TRBD1 or TRBD2 (5 bases each). This CDR3 comprises 14 residues. Germline V CDR1 and CDR2: SGHDT, YYEEEE. The V and J ends lost 2 bases and 2 bases respectively, with 8 bases between them. CDR3 DNA sequence: TGTGCCAGCAGCTTAGGGGAGCCCAAAAACATTCAGTACTTC. Residues: CASSLGEPKNIQYF.

The chain employs TRBV2 and TRBJ2-2; the match to TRBD1 covers 8 bases. The CDR3 has 13 amino acids. CDR1 is SNHLY, CDR2 FYNNEI, per germline. Germline trimming cut 7 bases from V and 5 bases from J; bases unmatched to any gene: 3. The DNA of the CDR3 is TGTGCCAGCAAAGGACAGGGTACCGGGGAGCTGTTTTTT. Its translation: CASKGQGTGELFF. Full variable domain (rest looked up from reference TRBV2 and TRBJ2-2): EPEVTQTPSHQVTQMGQEVILRCVPISNHLYFYWYRQILGQKVEFLVSFYNNEISEKSEIFDDQFSVERPDGSNFTLKIRSTKLEDSAMYFCASKGQGTGELFFGEGSRLTVL.

J is TRBJ2-4 and V is TRBV5-1, with 7 bases identical to TRBD1. CDR3 length: 13 residues. The junction had 5 bases not matched to a gene; V was cut back by 3 bases and J by 8 bases. Germline-derived CDR1 and CDR2 are SGHRS and YFSETQ. In DNA form, the CDR3 reads TGCGCCAGCAGCTACCTACAGGGGTACATTCAGTACTTC. Residues: CASSYLQGYIQYF.

In DNA form, the CDR3 reads TGTGCCAGCAGCTCAGAGGTTTCCGGCGGAAATGAGCAGTTCTTC. Encoded protein: CASSSEVSGGNEQFF. The chain couples TRBV7-8 to TRBJ2-1; D gene unclear. This CDR3 spans 15 amino acids. CDR1 and CDR2 from the germline V gene are SGHVS and FQNEAQ. V was shortened by 4 bases and J by 7 bases, with 17 bases between the two germline ends. Full variable domain (remainder filled in from reference TRBV7-8 and TRBJ2-1): GAGVSQSPRYKVAKRGQDVALRCDPISGHVSLFWYQQALGQGPEFLTYFQNEAQLDKSGLPSDRFFAERPEGSVSTLKIQRTQQEDSAVYLCASSSEVSGGNEQFFGPGTRLTVL.

The rearrangement uses TRBV4-1 and TRBJ2-7; TRBD1 agrees at 9 bases. The CDR3 contains 14 residues. J was trimmed by 6 bases and V by 2 bases; bases with no gene match: 5. Germline assignment: CDR1 MGHRA and CDR2 YSYEKL. The CDR3 region has the DNA TGCGCCAGCAGCCAATATAGGACAGGGGCCGAGCAGTACTTC. Encoded protein: CASSQYRTGAEQYF.

The chain carries TRBV12-3 or TRBV12-4 and TRBJ1-1; possibly TRBD1 for D (6 bases). This CDR3 spans 15 amino acids. Trimming took 8 bases from V and 1 from J, leaving 17 bases between them. The DNA for the CDR3 is TGTGCCAGCCGGCGGGGGCAATACCGGAACACTGAAGCTTTCTTT. Translation gives CASRRGQYRNTEAFF.

DNA of the CDR3: TGCGCCAGCAGCCAGGCAAGACAGTCTAGAGGGCAAGAGACCCAGTACTTC. It translates to CASSQARQSRGQETQYF. The chain links TRBV4-1 to TRBJ2-5, with D perhaps assigned TRBD1 or TRBD2 (5 bases each). Germline V gene lookup returns CDR1 MGHRA and CDR2 YSYEKL. The V and J ends lost 3 bases and 2 bases respectively, with 19 bases between them. The CDR3 consists of 17 residues.

Only a few counts were recorded for this clonotype. The rearrangement uses TRBV12-3 or TRBV12-4 and TRBJ2-7; D remains unclear. Trimming removed 1 base at V and 9 bases at J, with 10 bases between. This CDR3 has 12 amino acids. CDR3 nucleotide sequence: TGTGCCAGCAGTTTAGGCCGGTGGGGGCAGTACTTC. This encodes CASSLGRWGQYF.

The chain is built from TRBV27 and TRBJ1-2; D possibly corresponds to TRBD1 (5 bases). The V end was cut by 3 bases, the J end by 4 bases, with 9 bases between. Germline CDR1 is MNHEY and CDR2 is SMNVEV (reference sequence). The CDR3 is 13 residues long. CDR3 sequence (DNA): TGTGCCAGCAGTTTGAAACAGGCCTATGGCTACACCTTC. Residues: CASSLKQAYGYTF.

The V gene is TRBV29-1, the J gene TRBJ2-3, with D perhaps matching TRBD1 (6 bases). V lost 7 bases to trimming and J lost 2 bases, with 16 bases between them. Germline values: CDR1 SQVTM, CDR2 ANQGSEA. This CDR3 is built from 14 residues. The CDR3 bases are TGCAGCGCCGCCGGGACATTTTTCACAGATACGCAGTATTTT. Translated: CSAAGTFFTDTQYF.

The rearrangement links TRBV30 to TRBJ2-7; perhaps TRBD1 as D (5 bases). V dropped 4 bases and J dropped 7 bases, with 26 bases sitting between them. The germline gives CDR1 GTSNPN, CDR2 SVGIG (reference sequence). The CDR3 consists of 16 residues. DNA of the CDR3: TGTGCCTGGACCTTAAACCCCAGGGTGCCCGTAGGGGAGCAGTACTTC. It is translated as CAWTLNPRVPVGEQYF.

The chain employs TRBV12-3 or TRBV12-4 and TRBJ2-7; D may be TRBD1 (5 bases). V gave up 3 bases and J gave up 0 bases, with 9 bases separating them. The CDR3 has 14 amino acids. CDR3 nucleotides: TGTGCCAGCAGTTTGGGGCGGTACTCCTACGAGCAGTACTTC. This encodes CASSLGRYSYEQYF.

This clonotype was seen many times. CDR3 residues: CASSVSSGTGSYEQYF. The CDR3 DNA is TGCGCCAGCAGCGTTTCCTCCGGGACAGGTTCCTACGAGCAGTACTTC. This sequence joins TRBV5-1 and TRBJ2-7; TRBD1 agrees at 8 bases. Trimming at V came to 4 bases and at J to 1 base, leaving 10 bases not matched to a gene. This CDR3 has 16 residues. Germline lookup yields CDR1 SGHRS and CDR2 YFSETQ. Using reference TRBV5-1 and TRBJ2-7 for the parts outside the CDR3, the full variable domain is KAGVTQTPRYLIKTRGQQVTLSCSPISGHRSVSWYQQTPGQGLQFLFEYFSETQRNKGNFPGRFSGRQFSNSRSEMNVSTLELGDSALYLCASSVSSGTGSYEQYFGPGTRLTVT.

The chain is built from TRBV27 and TRBJ2-2; TRBD1 agrees at 7 bases. There are 15 residues in the CDR3. Germline assignment: CDR1 MNHEY and CDR2 SMNVEV (reference sequence). V dropped 5 bases and J dropped 5; count of bases not matched to a gene: 8. CDR3 nucleotide sequence: TGTGCCAGCAGTCAATGGGACAGTTGGACCGGGGAGCTGTTTTTT. Translation gives CASSQWDSWTGELFF.

V gene TRBV19 combines with J gene TRBJ2-3; 11 bases match TRBD1. Germline V gene data show CDR1 as LNHDA and CDR2 as SQIVND (reference sequence). The CDR3 is 15 residues long. Trimming at V came to 5 bases and at J to 6 bases, leaving 7 bases not matched to a gene. CDR3 bases: TGTGCCAGTAGTTCGGGACAGGGGGTGTGGGATACGCAGTATTTT. It translates to CASSSGQGVWDTQYF.

In its sample, this clonotype was seen a few times. V usage is TRBV11-2 and J usage is TRBJ1-4; no reliable D call. This CDR3 has 15 amino acids. CDR1 and CDR2 (germline): SGHAT, FQNNGV. Trimming took 0 bases from V and 8 from J, leaving 13 bases between them. The CDR3 loop is CASSLDGRVGEKLFF. As DNA, the CDR3 is TGTGCCAGCAGCTTAGATGGGCGAGTTGGCGAAAAACTGTTTTTT.

The gene calls are TRBV18 and TRBJ2-5, with 8 bases identical to TRBD1. Germline values: CDR1 KGHSH, CDR2 LQKENI. CDR3 length: 13 residues. After removal of 5 bases from V and 3 bases from J, the junction contained 2 bases not matched to a gene. The CDR3 here is CASSAGQEETQYF. CDR3 coding DNA: TGTGCCAGCTCAGCGGGACAGGAAGAGACCCAGTACTTC.

The chain combines TRBV15 with TRBJ2-1; TRBD2 aligns across 8 bases. The V segment lost 0 bases and the J segment 0 bases; nucleotides outside the gene matches: 7. The CDR3 spans 18 residues. Germline CDR1 and CDR2: LNHNV and YYDKDF (reference sequence). The chain's CDR3 is CATSREAGAGLSYNEQFF. CDR3 in DNA: TGTGCCACCAGCAGAGAAGCGGGAGCGGGGCTCTCCTACAATGAGCAGTTCTTC. Full variable domain (rest looked up from reference TRBV15 and TRBJ2-1): DAMVIQNPRYQVTQFGKPVTLSCSQTLNHNVMYWYQQKSSQAPKLLFHYYDKDFNNEADTPDNFQSRRPNTSFCFLDIRSPGLGDTAMYLCATSREAGAGLSYNEQFFGPGTRLTVL.

V usage is TRBV5-5 and J usage is TRBJ2-1; D gene unclear. Between the trimmed V and J ends, which lost 0 bases and 6 bases, there was a span of 10 bases. This CDR3 is 14 amino acids long. Per germline, CDR1 SGHKS and CDR2 YYEKEE (reference sequence). The CDR3 DNA sequence: TGTGCCAGCAGCTTGGCTCCCGAGACCAATGAGCAGTTCTTC. Protein sequence: CASSLAPETNEQFF.